This entry lists 20 T cell receptor beta chains sequenced from one sample in a study of lymphopenia after photon versus proton radiotherapy (dated by TCRdb to the late 2010s). Library preparation employed the immunoSEQ multiplex PCR assay. TCRdb obtained this table from immuneACCESS and retained in-frame rearrangements with V and J assigned. These tables miss some clones; where compared with another copy, unresolved V genes account for less than half of the shortfall, and the remainder is unexplained. Counted in this sample were around 29,000 clones; 87% of them appeared once. Clones ranked in the top ten supply 40% to 50% of the sample. This sample comprised peripheral blood, obtained from a patient treated with proton-based radiotherapy. The receptors originated from a woman aged 55 to 70 with cholangiocarcinoma. Some clones in this sample may be carry-over from other donors' samples.

This chain uses TRBV10-3 with TRBJ1-5, with D uncertain. The V end was cut by 0 bases, the J end by 6 bases, with 3 bases between. The V gene's germline CDR1 is ENHRY and CDR2 SYGVKD. The CDR3 runs to 12 residues. CDR3 amino acids: CAISESSQPQHF. CDR3 nucleotide sequence: TGTGCCATCAGTGAGTCGAGTCAGCCCCAGCATTTT.

The chain is built from TRBV28 and TRBJ2-7, with 7 nucleotides matching TRBD1. This CDR3 contains 14 residues. Trimming took 10 bases from V and 10 from J; bases not matched to a gene: 19. CDR1 MDHEN and CDR2 SYDVKM come from the germline V gene. Written as DNA, the CDR3 is TGTGCCACCGCTCTCACGGGACAGAGGGCCCTTCAGTACTTC. This translates into CATALTGQRALQYF.

The rearrangement joins TRBV9 to TRBJ2-1; D might be TRBD1 (6 bases). CDR3 size: 16 residues. V was cut by 4 bases and J by 3 bases, with 17 bases left in between. The germline gives CDR1 SGDLS, CDR2 YYNGEE. The CDR3 bases are TGTGCCAGCAGCCCCAGGGGTAGCGCGGACTACAATGAGCAGTTCTTC. This gives the protein CASSPRGSADYNEQFF. Using reference TRBV9 and TRBJ2-1 for the parts outside the CDR3, the full variable domain is DSGVTQTPKHLITATGQRVTLRCSPRSGDLSVYWYQQSLDQGLQFLIQYYNGEERAKGNILERFSAQQFPDLHSELNLSSLELGDSALYFCASSPRGSADYNEQFFGPGTRLTVL.

This chain links TRBV7-9 with TRBJ2-5; the match to TRBD2 covers 11 bases. CDR1 SEHNR and CDR2 FQNEAQ come from the germline V gene (reference sequence). V gave up 5 bases and J gave up 5 bases; unmatched junction bases: 7. The CDR3 runs 15 residues. As DNA, the CDR3 is TGTGCCAGCAGCCCAACTAGCGGGAGAGGCGAGACCCAGTACTTC. Translated, it gives CASSPTSGRGETQYF. Drawing the rest from reference TRBV7-9 and TRBJ2-5, the complete variable domain is DTGVSQNPRHKITKRGQNVTFRCDPISEHNRLYWYRQTLGQGPEFLTYFQNEAQLEKSRLLSDRFSAERPKGSFSTLEIQRTEQGDSAMYLCASSPTSGRGETQYFGPGTRLLVL.

The J gene is TRBJ2-2, the V gene TRBV18; 11 nucleotides align to TRBD1. The CDR3 runs 15 residues. The germline CDR1 and CDR2 sequences are KGHSH and LQKENI. After removal of 5 bases from V and 7 bases from J, the junction contained 6 bases not matched to a gene. DNA of the CDR3: TGTGCCAGCTCAGAGGACAGGGGGCGTGACGGGGAGCTGTTTTTT. It yields the protein CASSEDRGRDGELFF.

The chain is built from TRBV5-1 and TRBJ2-5; maybe TRBD2 (5 bases). CDR1 and CDR2 (germline): SGHRS, YFSETQ. This CDR3 region has 14 residues. Trimming removed 0 bases at V and 4 bases at J, with 10 bases between. The CDR3 loop reads CASSLVGGPETQYF. In DNA form, the CDR3 reads TGCGCCAGCAGCTTGGTAGGAGGACCAGAGACCCAGTACTTC. The whole variable domain, remainder taken from reference TRBV5-1 and TRBJ2-5, is KAGVTQTPRYLIKTRGQQVTLSCSPISGHRSVSWYQQTPGQGLQFLFEYFSETQRNKGNFPGRFSGRQFSNSRSEMNVSTLELGDSALYLCASSLVGGPETQYFGPGTRLLVL.

The rearrangement uses TRBV27 and TRBJ2-7; no clear D. The germline V gene encodes CDR1 MNHEY and CDR2 SMNVEV (reference sequence). V was trimmed by 3 bases and J by 2 bases, leaving 14 bases between them. The CDR3 is 15 amino acids. CDR3 nucleotide sequence: TGTGCCAGCAGTTTTCGTTATCACAGTGCCTACGAGCAGTACTTC. This gives the protein CASSFRYHSAYEQYF.

V gene TRBV11-2 combines with J gene TRBJ2-3; tentative D call: TRBD2 (6 bases). There are 14 residues in the CDR3. Germline V CDR1 and CDR2: SGHAT, FQNNGV. V was shortened by 4 bases and J by 6 bases, with 14 bases between the two germline ends. The CDR3, as DNA: TGTGCCAGCAGCTCACTTCGGGGGTCCGATACGCAGTATTTT. Amino acids: CASSSLRGSDTQYF.

The chain combines TRBV2 with TRBJ2-1, with 7 bases matching TRBD1. Per the germline V gene, CDR1 is SNHLY and CDR2 is FYNNEI. The CDR3 length is 12 residues. The V and J ends lost 4 bases and 15 bases, in that order; junction bases with no gene match: 9. CDR3 protein: CASSAGQFIGFF. The DNA of the CDR3 is TGTGCCAGCAGTGCGGGACAGTTTATTGGGTTCTTC.

The chain employs TRBV5-1 and TRBJ1-2, with 7 nucleotides matching TRBD1. CDR3 length equals 14 residues. From germline, CDR1 is SGHRS and CDR2 YFSETQ. Trimming at V came to 4 bases and at J to 4 bases, leaving 7 bases not matched to a gene. Written as DNA, the CDR3 is TGCGCCAGCAGCATAACAGGGGTCGGCTATGGCTACACCTTC. This gives the protein CASSITGVGYGYTF.

The chain links TRBV7-9 to TRBJ1-2, with TRBD1 identical over 7 bases. After removal of 1 base from V and 5 bases from J, the junction contained 10 bases not matched to a gene. Germline CDR1 and CDR2: SEHNR and FQNEAQ (reference sequence). CDR3 length: 16 residues. CDR3 coding DNA: TGTGCCAGCAGCTTAGTTTCACAGGGGCGGTGGTATGGCTACACCTTC. Its translation is CASSLVSQGRWYGYTF.

The chain couples TRBV5-1 to TRBJ1-2; D might be TRBD1 (5 bases). The CDR3 length is 14 residues. The germline CDR1 and CDR2 sequences are SGHRS and YFSETQ. V lost 0 bases and J 4 bases, leaving 10 bases between the germline ends. The CDR3 sequence is CASSLERGSYGYTF. The CDR3 region has the DNA TGCGCCAGCAGCTTGGAACGGGGGAGCTATGGCTACACCTTC.

The chain links TRBV6-6 to TRBJ1-6; a weak D match, TRBD1 (5 bases). The CDR3 loop spans 14 amino acids. Looked up from germline, CDR1 is MNHNY and CDR2 is SVGAGI (reference sequence). The V gene lost 5 bases and the J gene lost 9 bases, with 14 bases spanning the gap. Here the CDR3 DNA reads TGTGCCAGCAGTCATGACACCAGGGTTTCACCCCTCCACTTT. Protein: CASSHDTRVSPLHF.

J is TRBJ2-7 and V is TRBV14; TRBD2 matches at 8 bases. Germline V lookup: CDR1 SGHDN, CDR2 FVKESK. The CDR3 consists of 13 residues. The junction had 7 bases not matched to a gene; V was cut back by 6 bases and J by 6 bases. This CDR3 reads CASSKGLVSEQYF. The DNA of the CDR3 is TGTGCCAGCAGTAAGGGACTAGTCAGCGAGCAGTACTTC.

The chain links TRBV7-2 to TRBJ1-2, with D uncertain. Germline V gives CDR1 SGHTA, CDR2 FQGNSA. CDR3 length equals 14 residues. V lost 5 bases and J 8 bases, leaving 18 bases between the germline ends. The CDR3 is CASSPSPGSSGYTF. The CDR3 DNA reads as TGTGCCAGCAGCCCCTCCCCGGGCTCGTCGGGCTACACCTTC.

The chain employs TRBV14 and TRBJ1-1, with a weak D call TRBD1 (6 bases). The germline gives CDR1 SGHDN, CDR2 FVKESK. V lost 2 bases and J lost 3, with 16 bases in between. The CDR3 has 16 amino acids. CDR3 residues: CASSQIAGAGYTEAFF. CDR3 nucleotide sequence: TGTGCCAGCAGCCAAATAGCAGGGGCAGGGTACACTGAAGCTTTCTTT.

This clone was found once. This chain joins TRBV20-1 and TRBJ2-7; D unclear. This CDR3 contains 11 residues. Germline V gene data show CDR1 as DFQATT and CDR2 as SNEGSKA (reference sequence). V lost 4 bases, J lost 6 bases, and 10 bases lay in between. This CDR3 reads CSAKTVPEQYF. The DNA for the CDR3 is TGCAGTGCTAAGACGGTACCCGAGCAGTACTTC.

V and J are TRBV5-5 and TRBJ2-3; a possible D gene is TRBD2 (6 bases). V shed 0 bases and J shed 9 bases, with 23 bases lying between them. This CDR3 region has 17 residues. Germline V lookup: CDR1 SGHKS, CDR2 YYEKEE (reference sequence). CDR3 residues: CASSLAEGFSRRETQYF. CDR3 in DNA: TGTGCCAGCAGCTTGGCCGAGGGATTCAGCAGGAGGGAAACGCAGTATTTT.

The sample holds one count of this clone. The chain links TRBV7-8 to TRBJ1-3, with TRBD1 matching over 7 bases. The CDR3 spans 15 residues. CDR1 and CDR2 (germline): SGHVS, FQNEAQ. The ends lost 4 bases at V and 8 bases at J; junction bases unmatched: 11. This CDR3 is CASSWNRDRGDTIYF. In nucleotides, the CDR3 is TGTGCCAGCAGCTGGAACCGGGACAGAGGGGACACCATATATTTT.

The chain employs TRBV10-3 and TRBJ1-1; no clear D gene. CDR1 ENHRY and CDR2 SYGVKD come from the germline V gene. V lost 4 bases and J 1 base, leaving 10 bases between the germline ends. The CDR3 extends over 14 amino acids. The DNA for the CDR3 is TGTGCCATCAGTGGAGCTGTAACGAACACTGAAGCTTTCTTT. Translated, it gives CAISGAVTNTEAFF.